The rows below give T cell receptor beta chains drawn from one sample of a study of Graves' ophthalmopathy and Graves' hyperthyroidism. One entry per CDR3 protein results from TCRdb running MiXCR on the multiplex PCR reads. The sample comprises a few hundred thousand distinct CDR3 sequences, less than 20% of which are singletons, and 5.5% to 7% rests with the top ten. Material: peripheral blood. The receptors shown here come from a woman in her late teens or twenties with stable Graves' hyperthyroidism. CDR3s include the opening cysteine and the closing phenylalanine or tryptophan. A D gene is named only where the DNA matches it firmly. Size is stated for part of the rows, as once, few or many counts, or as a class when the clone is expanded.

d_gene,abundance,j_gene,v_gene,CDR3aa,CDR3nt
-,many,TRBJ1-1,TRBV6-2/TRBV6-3,CASSRTFEAFF,TGTGCCAGCAGTAGGACCTTTGAAGCTTTCTTT
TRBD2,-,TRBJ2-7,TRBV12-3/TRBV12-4,CASSSWDPGLAGPYEQYF,TGTGCCAGCAGTTCGTGGGACCCGGGACTAGCGGGCCCCTACGAGCAGTACTTC
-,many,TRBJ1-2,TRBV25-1,CASSAGVGNYGYTF,TGTGCCAGCAGTGCCGGGGTAGGGAACTATGGCTACACCTTC
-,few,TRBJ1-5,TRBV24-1,CATSENNAGGNQPQHF,TGTGCCACCAGTGAAAACAACGCCGGGGGCAATCAGCCCCAGCATTTT
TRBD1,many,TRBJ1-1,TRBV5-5,CASSLAATGPEAFF,TGTGCCAGCAGCTTGGCAGCGACAGGGCCTGAAGCTTTCTTT
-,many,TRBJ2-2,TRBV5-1,CASSVGTVNTGELFF,TGCGCCAGCAGCGTCGGGACGGTGAACACCGGGGAGCTGTTTTTT
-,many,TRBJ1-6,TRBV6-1,CASRQSNNSPLHF,TGTGCCTCCCGACAGTCAAATAATTCACCCCTCCACTTT
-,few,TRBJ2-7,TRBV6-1,CASRMKQGNEQYF,TGTGCCAGCAGAATGAAACAGGGAAATGAGCAGTACTTC
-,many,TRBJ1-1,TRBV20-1,CSARDRRFSTEAFF,TGCAGTGCTAGAGATCGGAGGTTTAGCACTGAAGCTTTCTTT
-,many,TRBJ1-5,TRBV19,CASSSWWDIQSGSNQPQHF,TGTGCCAGTAGTAGTTGGTGGGATATCCAAAGTGGGAGTAATCAGCCCCAGCATTTT
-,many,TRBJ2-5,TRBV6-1,CASSPLTGLETQYF,TGTGCCAGCAGTCCTTTGACGGGTCTTGAGACCCAGTACTTC
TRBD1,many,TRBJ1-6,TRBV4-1,CASSPDRSYNSPLHF,TGCGCCAGCAGCCCGGACAGGTCCTATAATTCACCCCTCCACTTT
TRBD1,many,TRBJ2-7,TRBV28,CASSARQGKAEQYF,TGTGCCAGCAGTGCCCGACAGGGTAAAGCCGAGCAGTACTTC
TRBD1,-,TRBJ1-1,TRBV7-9,CASSPRTGEGTEAFF,TGTGCCAGCAGCCCCCGGACAGGGGAGGGCACTGAAGCTTTCTTT
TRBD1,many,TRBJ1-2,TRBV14,CASSRLQGDGYTF,TGTGCCAGCAGCCGGTTACAGGGGGACGGCTACACCTTC
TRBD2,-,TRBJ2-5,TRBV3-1,CASSRLGGETQYF,TGTGCCAGCAGCCGTCTCGGGGGGGAGACCCAGTACTTC
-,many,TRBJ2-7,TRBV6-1,CASQSGSRF,TGTGCCAGCCAGTCCGGTAGCCGCTTC
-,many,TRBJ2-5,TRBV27,CASSPLMRAVQETQYF,TGTGCCAGCAGTCCCTTGATGCGGGCTGTTCAAGAGACCCAGTACTTC
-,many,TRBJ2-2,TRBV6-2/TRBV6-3,CASIPSWWQENTGELFF,TGTGCCAGCATCCCGAGCTGGTGGCAGGAAAACACCGGGGAGCTGTTTTTT
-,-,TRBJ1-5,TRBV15,CATSRVHRDDQPQHF,TGTGCCACCAGCAGAGTGCACAGGGACGATCAGCCCCAGCATTTT
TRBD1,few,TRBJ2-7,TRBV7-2,CASSPGTGGWEQYF,TGTGCCAGCAGCCCCGGGACAGGAGGATGGGAGCAGTACTTC
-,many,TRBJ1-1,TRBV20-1,CSAPWAGKRNTEAFF,TGCAGTGCCCCTTGGGCCGGAAAAAGGAACACTGAAGCTTTCTTT
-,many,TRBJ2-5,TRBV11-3,CASSTRLAGGETQYF,TGTGCCAGCAGCACTCGACTAGCAGGGGGGGAGACCCAGTACTTC
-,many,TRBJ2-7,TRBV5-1,CASRLADSDEQYF,TGCGCCAGCAGACTCGCGGACAGCGACGAGCAGTACTTC
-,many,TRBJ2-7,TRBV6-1,CASSEATPYEQYF,TGTGCCAGCAGTGAAGCGACCCCCTACGAGCAGTACTTC
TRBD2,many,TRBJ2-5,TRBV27,CASSLRTGGGETQYF,TGTGCCAGCAGTTTGAGGACGGGGGGAGGAGAGACCCAGTACTTC
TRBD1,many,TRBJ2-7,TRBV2,CATWDRVLGEQYF,TGTGCCACCTGGGACAGAGTCCTCGGCGAGCAGTACTTC
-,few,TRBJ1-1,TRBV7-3,CASSWKQNTEAFF,TGTGCCAGCAGCTGGAAACAGAACACTGAAGCTTTCTTT
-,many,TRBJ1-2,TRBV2,CASSEVAGITYGYTF,TGTGCCAGCAGTGAGGTCGCAGGGATAACCTATGGCTACACCTTC
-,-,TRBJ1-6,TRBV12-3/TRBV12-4,CATRGNSPLHF,TGTGCCACCCGGGGGAATTCACCCCTCCACTTT
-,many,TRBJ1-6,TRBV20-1,CSAAILGVVDSPLHF,TGCAGTGCTGCCATCCTCGGGGTAGTAGATTCACCCCTCCACTTT
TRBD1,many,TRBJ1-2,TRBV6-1,CASSVVQGANYGYTF,TGTGCCAGCAGTGTGGTTCAGGGGGCCAACTATGGCTACACCTTC
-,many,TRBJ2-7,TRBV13,CASSRQTYEQYF,TGTGCCAGCAGCCGACAAACCTACGAGCAGTACTTC
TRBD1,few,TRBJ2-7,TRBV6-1,CAALQGRISEQYF,TGTGCCGCCCTACAGGGGCGGATCAGCGAGCAGTACTTC
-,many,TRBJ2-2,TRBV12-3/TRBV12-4,CASSPWDTGELFF,TGTGCCAGCAGTCCATGGGACACCGGGGAGCTGTTTTTT
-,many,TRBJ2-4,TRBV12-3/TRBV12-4,CASSFRNIQYF,TGTGCCAGCAGCTTCAGAAACATTCAGTACTTC
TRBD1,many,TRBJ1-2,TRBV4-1,CASSQGGGSYGYTF,TGCGCCAGCAGCCAAGGAGGGGGCTCCTATGGCTACACCTTC
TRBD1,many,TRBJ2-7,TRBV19,CASSPQTGGIGQYEQYF,TGTGCCAGTAGTCCTCAGACAGGGGGCATTGGTCAATACGAGCAGTACTTC
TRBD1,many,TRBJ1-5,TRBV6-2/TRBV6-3,CASSGQVYQPQHF,TGTGCCAGCAGTGGACAGGTCTATCAGCCCCAGCATTTT
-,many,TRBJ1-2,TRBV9,CASSVDGRSMGGYTF,TGTGCCAGCAGCGTAGATGGCAGATCAATGGGGGGCTACACCTTC
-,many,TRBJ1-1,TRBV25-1,CASSDGRGPEAFF,TGTGCCAGCAGTGACGGGAGGGGCCCTGAAGCTTTCTTT
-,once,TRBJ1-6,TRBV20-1,CSVPQGPYSPLHF,TGCAGTGTTCCCCAGGGGCCTTATTCACCCCTCCACTTT
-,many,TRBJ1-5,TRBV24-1,CATWIYSYSNQPQHF,TGTGCCACCTGGATTTACTCTTATAGCAATCAGCCCCAGCATTTT
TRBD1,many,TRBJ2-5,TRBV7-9,CASSLASGGQTQYF,TGTGCCAGCAGCTTAGCGTCAGGGGGTCAGACCCAGTACTTC
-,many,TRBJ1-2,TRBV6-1,CASSEASPQGTGYTF,TGTGCCAGCAGTGAAGCTTCGCCCCAGGGTACTGGCTACACCTTC
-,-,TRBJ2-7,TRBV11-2,CASSLVGWEQYF,TGTGCCAGCAGCTTAGTGGGTTGGGAGCAGTACTTC
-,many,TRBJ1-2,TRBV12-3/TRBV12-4,CASSLGQIYGYTF,TGTGCCAGCAGTTTAGGACAGATCTATGGCTACACCTTC
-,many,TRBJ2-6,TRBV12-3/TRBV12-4,CASRIMGTGANVLTF,TGTGCCAGCAGAATTATGGGAACTGGGGCCAACGTCCTGACTTTC
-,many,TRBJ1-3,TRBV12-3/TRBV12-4,CASSLGTSGNTIYF,TGTGCCAGCAGTTTAGGGACCTCTGGAAACACCATATATTTT
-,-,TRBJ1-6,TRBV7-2,CASSASWSYNSPLHF,TGTGCCAGCAGCGCGAGTTGGTCCTATAATTCACCCCTCCACTTT
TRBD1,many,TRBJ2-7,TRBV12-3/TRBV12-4,CASSSGQGLSYEQYF,TGTGCCAGCAGTTCGGGACAGGGGTTATCCTACGAGCAGTACTTC
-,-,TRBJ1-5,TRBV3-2,CASSPGMVRGRPSYSNQPQHF,TGTGCCAGCAGCCCCGGAATGGTTAGGGGGCGTCCCTCTTATAGCAATCAGCCCCAGCATTTT
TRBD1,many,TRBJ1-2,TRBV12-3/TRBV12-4,CASSPRTGGTNYGYTF,TGTGCCAGCAGTCCGAGGACAGGGGGGACTAACTATGGCTACACCTTC
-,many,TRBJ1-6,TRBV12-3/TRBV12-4,CASSLIENSPLHF,TGTGCCAGCAGTTTGATAGAGAATTCACCCCTCCACTTT
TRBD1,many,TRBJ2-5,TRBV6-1,CASSVGQQKETQYF,TGTGCCAGCAGTGTGGGACAGCAAAAAGAGACCCAGTACTTC
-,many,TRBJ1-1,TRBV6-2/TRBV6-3,CASRVLVNTEAFF,TGTGCCAGCAGAGTTCTCGTGAACACTGAAGCTTTCTTT
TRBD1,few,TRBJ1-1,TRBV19,CASSIDGHRFGDRGAKNTEAFF,TGTGCCAGTAGTATAGATGGCCATCGGTTCGGGGACAGGGGTGCTAAGAACACTGAAGCTTTCTTT
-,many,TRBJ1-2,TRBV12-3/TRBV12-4,CASTPKGLIYGYTF,TGTGCCAGCACCCCCAAGGGACTTATCTATGGCTACACCTTC
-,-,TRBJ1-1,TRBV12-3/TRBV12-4,CASSLGLGNTEAVF,TGCGCCAGCAGTTTAGGATTGGGGAACACTGAAGCTGTCTTT